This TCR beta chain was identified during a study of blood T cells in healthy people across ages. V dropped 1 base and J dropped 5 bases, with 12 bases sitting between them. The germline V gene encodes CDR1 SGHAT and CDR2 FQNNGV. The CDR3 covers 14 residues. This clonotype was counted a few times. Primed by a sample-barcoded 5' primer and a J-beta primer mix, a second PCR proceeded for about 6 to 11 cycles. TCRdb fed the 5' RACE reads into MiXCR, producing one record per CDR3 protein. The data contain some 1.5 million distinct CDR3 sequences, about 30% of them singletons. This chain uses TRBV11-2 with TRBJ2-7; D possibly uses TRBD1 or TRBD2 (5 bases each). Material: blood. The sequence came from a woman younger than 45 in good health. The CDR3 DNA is TGTGCCAGCAGCTTAGCTCAGGGAGACCACGAGCAGTACTTC. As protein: CASSLAQGDHEQYF.